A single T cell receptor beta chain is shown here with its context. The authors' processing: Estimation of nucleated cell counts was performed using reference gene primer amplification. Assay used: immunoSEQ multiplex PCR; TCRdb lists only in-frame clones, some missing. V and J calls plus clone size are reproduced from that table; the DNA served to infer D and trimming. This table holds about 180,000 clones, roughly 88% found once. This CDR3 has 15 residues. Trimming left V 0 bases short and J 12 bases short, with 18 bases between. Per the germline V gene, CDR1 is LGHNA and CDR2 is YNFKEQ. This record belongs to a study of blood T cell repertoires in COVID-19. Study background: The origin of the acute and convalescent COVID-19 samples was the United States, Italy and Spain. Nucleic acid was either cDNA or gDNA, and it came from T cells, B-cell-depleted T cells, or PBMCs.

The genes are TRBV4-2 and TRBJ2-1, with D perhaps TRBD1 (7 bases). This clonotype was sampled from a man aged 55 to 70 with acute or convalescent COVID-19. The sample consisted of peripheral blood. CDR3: CASSQDRLGGGAQFF. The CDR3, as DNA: TGTGCCAGCAGCCAAGATCGACTAGGGGGCGGGGCGCAGTTCTTC.